This T cell receptor beta chain was captured by sequencing in a study of shared clonotypes between healthy human individuals. Sequencing used immunoSEQ multiplex PCR; TCRdb keeps in-frame clones, though not all of them. The sample has about half a million clones, approximately 78% seen once. Losses at the gene ends were 0 bases for V and 2 bases for J; bases not matched to a gene: 6. Germline V gene lookup returns CDR1 SGHRS and CDR2 YFSETQ. The CDR3 is 18 amino acids. The TCR comes from a woman between 40 and 50 years old in good health. Some clones in this sample may be carry-over from other donors' samples. The V and J genes are TRBV5-1 and TRBJ2-3, with 13 bases identical to TRBD2. Material for sequencing was PBMCs. Here the CDR3 reads CASSLAGTSGTFTDTQYF. In DNA, the CDR3 is TGCGCCAGCAGCTTGGCCGGGACTAGCGGGACTTTCACAGATACGCAGTATTTT. Supplemented by reference TRBV5-1 and TRBJ2-3, the full variable domain reads KAGVTQTPRYLIKTRGQQVTLSCSPISGHRSVSWYQQTPGQGLQFLFEYFSETQRNKGNFPGRFSGRQFSNSRSEMNVSTLELGDSALYLCASSLAGTSGTFTDTQYFGPGTRLTVL.